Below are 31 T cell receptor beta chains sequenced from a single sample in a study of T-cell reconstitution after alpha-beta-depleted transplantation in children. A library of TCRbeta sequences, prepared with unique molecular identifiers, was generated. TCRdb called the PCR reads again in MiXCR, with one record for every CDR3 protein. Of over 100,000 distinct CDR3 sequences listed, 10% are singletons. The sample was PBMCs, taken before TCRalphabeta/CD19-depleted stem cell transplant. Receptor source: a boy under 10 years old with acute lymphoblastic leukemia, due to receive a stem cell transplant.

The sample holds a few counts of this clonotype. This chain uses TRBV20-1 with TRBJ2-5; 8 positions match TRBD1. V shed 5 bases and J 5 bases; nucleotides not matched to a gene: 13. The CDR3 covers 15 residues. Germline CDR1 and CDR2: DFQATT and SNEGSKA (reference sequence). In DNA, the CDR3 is TGCAGTGCTCCCAGGGGGCAGGGCCGGGGCGAGACCCAGTACTTC. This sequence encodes CSAPRGQGRGETQYF.

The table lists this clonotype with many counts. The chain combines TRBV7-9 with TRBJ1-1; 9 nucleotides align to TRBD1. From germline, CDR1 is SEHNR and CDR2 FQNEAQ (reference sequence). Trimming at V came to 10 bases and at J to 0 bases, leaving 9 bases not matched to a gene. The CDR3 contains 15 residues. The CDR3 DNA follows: TGTGCCATGGGACAGGGATTCCTCATGAACACTGAAGCTTTCTTT. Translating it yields CAMGQGFLMNTEAFF.

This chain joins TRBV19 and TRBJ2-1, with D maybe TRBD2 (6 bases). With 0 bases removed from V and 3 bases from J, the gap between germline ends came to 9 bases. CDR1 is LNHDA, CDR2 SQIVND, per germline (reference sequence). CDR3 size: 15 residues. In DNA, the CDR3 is TGTGCCAGTAGTATAGATTGGGGGGACTACAATGAGCAGTTCTTC. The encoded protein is CASSIDWGDYNEQFF.

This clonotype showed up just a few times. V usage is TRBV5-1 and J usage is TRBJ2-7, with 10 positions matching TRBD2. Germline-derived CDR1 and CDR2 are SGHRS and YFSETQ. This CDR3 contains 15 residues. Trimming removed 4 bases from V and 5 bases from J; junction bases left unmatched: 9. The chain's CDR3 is CASSRVPSGSDEQYF. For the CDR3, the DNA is TGCGCCAGCAGCCGCGTACCTAGCGGGAGTGACGAGCAGTACTTC.

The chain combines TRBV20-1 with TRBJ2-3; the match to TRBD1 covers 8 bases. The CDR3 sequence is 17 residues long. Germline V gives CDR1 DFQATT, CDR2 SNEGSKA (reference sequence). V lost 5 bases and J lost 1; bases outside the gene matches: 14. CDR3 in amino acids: CSARPGRQGPRTDTQYF. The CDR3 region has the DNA TGCAGTGCTCGCCCCGGGCGACAGGGGCCCCGCACAGATACGCAGTATTTT.

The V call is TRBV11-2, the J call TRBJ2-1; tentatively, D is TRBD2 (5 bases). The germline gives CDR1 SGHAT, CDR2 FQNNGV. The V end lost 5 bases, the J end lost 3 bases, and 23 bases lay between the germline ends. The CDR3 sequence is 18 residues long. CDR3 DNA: TGTGCCAGCAGCCCCCGGTGGGGAGACTCGATACTCTACAATGAGCAGTTCTTC. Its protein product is CASSPRWGDSILYNEQFF.

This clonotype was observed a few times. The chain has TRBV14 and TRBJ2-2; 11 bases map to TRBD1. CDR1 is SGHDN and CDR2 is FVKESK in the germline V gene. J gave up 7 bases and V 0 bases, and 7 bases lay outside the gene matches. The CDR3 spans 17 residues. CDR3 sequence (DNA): TGTGCCAGCAGCCAAGACGGGACAGGGGGGCGAAGCGGGGAGCTGTTTTTT. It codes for CASSQDGTGGRSGELFF.

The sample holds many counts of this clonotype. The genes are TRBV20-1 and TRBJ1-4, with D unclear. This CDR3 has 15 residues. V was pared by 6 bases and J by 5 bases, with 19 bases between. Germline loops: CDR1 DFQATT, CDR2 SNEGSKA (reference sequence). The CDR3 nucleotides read TGCAGTGCCGAGATTTCGGCCAGGCAGAATGAAAAACTGTTTTTT. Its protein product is CSAEISARQNEKLFF.

In nucleotides, the CDR3 is TGTGCCAGCAGCTTAAGTCCTAGTTTGGAAGAAGATACGCAGTATTTT. Translation gives CASSLSPSLEEDTQYF. The J gene is TRBJ2-3, the V gene TRBV7-6; no definite D call. Germline V lookup: CDR1 SGHVS, CDR2 FNYEAQ. The V and J ends lost 2 bases and 5 bases respectively, with 17 bases between them. This CDR3 has 16 residues. Using reference TRBV7-6 and TRBJ2-3 for the parts outside the CDR3, the full variable domain is GAGVSQSPRYKVTKRGQDVALRCDPISGHVSLYWYRQALGQGPEFLTYFNYEAQQDKSGLPNDRFSAERPEGSISTLTIQRTEQRDSAMYRCASSLSPSLEEDTQYFGPGTRLTVL.

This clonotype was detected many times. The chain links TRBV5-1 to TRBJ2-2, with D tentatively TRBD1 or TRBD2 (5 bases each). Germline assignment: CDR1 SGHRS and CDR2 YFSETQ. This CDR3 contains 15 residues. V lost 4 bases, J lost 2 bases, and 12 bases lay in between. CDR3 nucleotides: TGCGCCAGCAGCCTTAGGGACCCCAACACCGGGGAGCTGTTTTTT. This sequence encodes CASSLRDPNTGELFF.

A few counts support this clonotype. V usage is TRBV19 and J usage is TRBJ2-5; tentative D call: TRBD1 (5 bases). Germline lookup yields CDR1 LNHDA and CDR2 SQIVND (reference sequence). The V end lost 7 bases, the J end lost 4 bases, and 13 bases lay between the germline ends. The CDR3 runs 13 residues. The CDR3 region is CASTLRGGETQYF. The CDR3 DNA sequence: TGTGCCAGTACCCTAAGGGGTGGAGAGACCCAGTACTTC.

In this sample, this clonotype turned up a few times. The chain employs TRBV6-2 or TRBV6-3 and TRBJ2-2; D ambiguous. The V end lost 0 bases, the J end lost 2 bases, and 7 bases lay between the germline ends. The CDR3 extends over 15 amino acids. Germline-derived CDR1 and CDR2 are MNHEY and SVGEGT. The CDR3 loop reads CASSYSSSNTGELFF. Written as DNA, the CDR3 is TGTGCCAGCAGTTACTCTTCCAGCAACACCGGGGAGCTGTTTTTT.

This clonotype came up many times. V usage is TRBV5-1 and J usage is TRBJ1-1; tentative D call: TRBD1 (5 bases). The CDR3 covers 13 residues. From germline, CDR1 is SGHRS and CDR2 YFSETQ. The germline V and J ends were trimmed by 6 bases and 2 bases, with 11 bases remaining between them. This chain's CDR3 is CASTGTANTEAFF. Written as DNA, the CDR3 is TGCGCCAGCACGGGGACGGCTAACACTGAAGCTTTCTTT.

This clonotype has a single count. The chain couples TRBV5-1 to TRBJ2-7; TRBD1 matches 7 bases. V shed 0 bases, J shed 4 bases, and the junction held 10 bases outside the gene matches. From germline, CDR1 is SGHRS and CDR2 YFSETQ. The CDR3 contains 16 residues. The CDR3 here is CASSLALGEQGYEQYF. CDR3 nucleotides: TGCGCCAGCAGCTTGGCTCTGGGGGAACAGGGGTACGAGCAGTACTTC.

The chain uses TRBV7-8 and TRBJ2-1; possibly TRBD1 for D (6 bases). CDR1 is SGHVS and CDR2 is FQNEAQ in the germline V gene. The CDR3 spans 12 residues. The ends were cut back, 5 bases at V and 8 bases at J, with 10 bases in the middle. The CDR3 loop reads CASSRGGYEQFF. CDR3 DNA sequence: TGTGCCAGCAGCCGAGGGGGATATGAGCAGTTCTTC. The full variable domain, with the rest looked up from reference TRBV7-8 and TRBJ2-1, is GAGVSQSPRYKVAKRGQDVALRCDPISGHVSLFWYQQALGQGPEFLTYFQNEAQLDKSGLPSDRFFAERPEGSVSTLKIQRTQQEDSAVYLCASSRGGYEQFFGPGTRLTVL.

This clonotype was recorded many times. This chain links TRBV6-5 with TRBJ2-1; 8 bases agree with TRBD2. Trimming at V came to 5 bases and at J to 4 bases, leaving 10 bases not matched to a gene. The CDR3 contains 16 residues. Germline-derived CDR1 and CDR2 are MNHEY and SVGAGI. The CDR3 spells CASSQRGLAEYNEQFF. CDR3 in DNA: TGTGCCAGCAGTCAGCGAGGACTAGCCGAGTACAATGAGCAGTTCTTC.

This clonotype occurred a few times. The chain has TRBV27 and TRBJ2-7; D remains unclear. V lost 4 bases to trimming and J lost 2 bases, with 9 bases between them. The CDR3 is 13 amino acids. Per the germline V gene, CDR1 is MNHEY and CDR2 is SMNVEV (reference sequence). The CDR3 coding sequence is TGTGCCAGCAGTTCACCCTTGACCTACGAGCAGTACTTC. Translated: CASSSPLTYEQYF.

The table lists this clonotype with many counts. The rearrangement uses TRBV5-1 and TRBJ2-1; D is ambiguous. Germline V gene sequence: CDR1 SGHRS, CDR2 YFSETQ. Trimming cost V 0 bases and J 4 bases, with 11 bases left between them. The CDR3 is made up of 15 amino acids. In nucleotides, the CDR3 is TGCGCCAGCAGCTTGGATGGGCAGAATTACAATGAGCAGTTCTTC. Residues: CASSLDGQNYNEQFF.

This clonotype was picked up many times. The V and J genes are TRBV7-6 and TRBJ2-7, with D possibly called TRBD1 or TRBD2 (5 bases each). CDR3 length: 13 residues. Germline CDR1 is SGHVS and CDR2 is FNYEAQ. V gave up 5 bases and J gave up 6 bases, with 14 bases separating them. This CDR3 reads CASSMGTLFEQYF. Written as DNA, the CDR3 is TGTGCCAGCAGCATGGGGACGTTATTCGAGCAGTACTTC.

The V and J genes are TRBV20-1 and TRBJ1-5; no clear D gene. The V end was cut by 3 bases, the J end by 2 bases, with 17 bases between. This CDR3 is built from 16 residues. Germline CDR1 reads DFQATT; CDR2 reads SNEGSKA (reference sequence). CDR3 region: CSASPVKGPGNQPQHF. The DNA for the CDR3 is TGCAGTGCTAGCCCGGTGAAAGGACCGGGCAATCAGCCCCAGCATTTT.

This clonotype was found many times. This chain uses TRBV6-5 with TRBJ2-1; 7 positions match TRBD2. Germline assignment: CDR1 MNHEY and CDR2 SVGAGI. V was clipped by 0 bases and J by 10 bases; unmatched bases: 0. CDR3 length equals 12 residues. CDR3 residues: CASSYSGGEQFF. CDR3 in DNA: TGTGCCAGCAGTTACTCCGGGGGGGAGCAGTTCTTC.

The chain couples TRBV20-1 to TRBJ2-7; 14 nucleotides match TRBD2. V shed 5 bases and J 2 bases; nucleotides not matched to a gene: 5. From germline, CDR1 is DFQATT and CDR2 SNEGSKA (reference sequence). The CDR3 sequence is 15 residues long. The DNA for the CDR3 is TGCAGTGCTCTCACGACTAGCGGGAGGGCCTACGAGCAGTACTTC. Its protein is CSALTTSGRAYEQYF.

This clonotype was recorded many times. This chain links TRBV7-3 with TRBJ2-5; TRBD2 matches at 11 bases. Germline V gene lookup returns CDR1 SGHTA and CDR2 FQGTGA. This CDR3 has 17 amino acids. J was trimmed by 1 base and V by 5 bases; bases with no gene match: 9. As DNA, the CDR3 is TGTGCCAGCAGCCCGGGACTAGCGGTGAGGGGCCAAGAGACCCAGTACTTC. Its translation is CASSPGLAVRGQETQYF.

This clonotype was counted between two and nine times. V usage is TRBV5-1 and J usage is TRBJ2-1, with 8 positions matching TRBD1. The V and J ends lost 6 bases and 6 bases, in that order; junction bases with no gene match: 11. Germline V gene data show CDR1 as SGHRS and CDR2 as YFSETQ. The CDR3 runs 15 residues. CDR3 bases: TGCGCCAGCAATCCGACTTGGACAGGGCGCAATGAGCAGTTCTTC. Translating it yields CASNPTWTGRNEQFF.

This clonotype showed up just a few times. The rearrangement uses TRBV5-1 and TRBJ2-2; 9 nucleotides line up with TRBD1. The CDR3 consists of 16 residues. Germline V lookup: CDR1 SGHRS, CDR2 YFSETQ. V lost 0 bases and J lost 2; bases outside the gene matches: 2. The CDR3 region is CASSLGDRVNTGELFF. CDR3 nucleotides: TGCGCCAGCAGCTTGGGGGACAGGGTTAACACCGGGGAGCTGTTTTTT.

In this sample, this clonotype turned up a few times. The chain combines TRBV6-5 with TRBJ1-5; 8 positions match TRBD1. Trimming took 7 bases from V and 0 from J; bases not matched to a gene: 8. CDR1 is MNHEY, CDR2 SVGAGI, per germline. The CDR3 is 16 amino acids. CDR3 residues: CASNSGTGNSNQPQHF. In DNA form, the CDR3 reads TGTGCCAGCAACTCCGGGACAGGAAATAGCAATCAGCCCCAGCATTTT.

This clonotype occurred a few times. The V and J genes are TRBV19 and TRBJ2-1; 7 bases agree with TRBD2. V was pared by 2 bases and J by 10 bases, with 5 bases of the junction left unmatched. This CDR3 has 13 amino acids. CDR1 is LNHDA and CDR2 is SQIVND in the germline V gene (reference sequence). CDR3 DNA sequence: TGTGCCAGTAGTATACTAGCGGCCGGGGAGCAGTTCTTC. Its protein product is CASSILAAGEQFF.

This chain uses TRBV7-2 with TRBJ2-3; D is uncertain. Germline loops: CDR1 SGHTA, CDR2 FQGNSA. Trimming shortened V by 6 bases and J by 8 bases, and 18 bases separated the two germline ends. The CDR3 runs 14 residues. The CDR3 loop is CASRGPTSDFTQYF. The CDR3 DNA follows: TGTGCCAGCAGGGGCCCGACCTCCGACTTTACGCAGTATTTT.

CDR3 region: CASKGDGQYYEQYF. The CDR3 nucleotides read TGTGCCAGCAAGGGAGATGGGCAGTACTACGAGCAGTACTTC. The chain combines TRBV6-2 or TRBV6-3 with TRBJ2-7; weak D call: TRBD2 (5 bases). Trimming pared 7 bases from V and 3 bases from J, leaving 16 bases between. CDR1 and CDR2 from the germline V gene are MNHEY and SVGEGT. The CDR3 spans 14 residues.

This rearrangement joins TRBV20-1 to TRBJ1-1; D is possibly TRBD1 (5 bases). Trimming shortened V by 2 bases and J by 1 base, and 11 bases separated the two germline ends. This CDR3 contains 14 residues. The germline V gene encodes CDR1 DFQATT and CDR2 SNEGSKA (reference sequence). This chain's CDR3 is CSARREGTNTEAFF. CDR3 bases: TGCAGTGCTAGAAGGGAAGGGACGAACACTGAAGCTTTCTTT.

CDR3 sequence: CATQGNTEAFF. In nucleotides, the CDR3 is TGTGCCACCCAGGGGAATACTGAAGCTTTCTTT. This chain joins TRBV28 and TRBJ1-1, with D maybe TRBD1 (6 bases). Deletions cut 10 bases from V and 5 bases from J, with 11 bases between. This CDR3 is 11 amino acids long. CDR1 and CDR2 (germline): MDHEN, SYDVKM.